This T cell receptor beta chain is drawn from a study of blood T cell repertoires in COVID-19. About the study: There were acute and convalescent COVID-19 samples, and they came from the United States, Italy and Spain. T cells, B-cell-depleted T cells, or PBMCs supplied cDNA or gDNA.

Authors' data handling: Researchers report that nucleated cell counts were estimated from reference gene primer amplification. Produced via immunoSEQ multiplex PCR; TCRdb's table is partial and in-frame only. V and J calls and clone size are as listed in that table; D and trimming were resolved from the DNA. The table shows over 100,000 clones, with around 90% occurring only once. The CDR3 sequence is 14 residues long. The junction had 2 bases not matched to a gene; V was cut back by 6 bases and J by 1 base. From germline, CDR1 is ENHRY and CDR2 SYGVKD. Specimen: peripheral blood. The chain links TRBV10-3 to TRBJ2-2, with 7 bases aligning to TRBD2. This receptor was taken from a human donor in a cohort sampled during active COVID-19. The CDR3 sequence is CAIRGTKNTGELFF. The CDR3 bases are TGTGCCATCAGGGGGACTAAGAACACCGGGGAGCTGTTTTTT.